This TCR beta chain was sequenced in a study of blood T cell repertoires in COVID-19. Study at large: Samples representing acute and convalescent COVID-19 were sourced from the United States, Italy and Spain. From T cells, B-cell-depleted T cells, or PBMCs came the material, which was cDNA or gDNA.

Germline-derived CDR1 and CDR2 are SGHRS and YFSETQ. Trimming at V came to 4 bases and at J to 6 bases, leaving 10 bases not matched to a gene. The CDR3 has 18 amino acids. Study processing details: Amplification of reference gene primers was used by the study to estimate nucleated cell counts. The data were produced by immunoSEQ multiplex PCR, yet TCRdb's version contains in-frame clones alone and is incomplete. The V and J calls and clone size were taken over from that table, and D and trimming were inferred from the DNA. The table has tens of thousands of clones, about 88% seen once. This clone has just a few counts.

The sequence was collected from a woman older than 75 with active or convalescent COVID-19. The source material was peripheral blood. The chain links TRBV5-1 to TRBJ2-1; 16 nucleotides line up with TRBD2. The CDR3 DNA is TGCGCCAGCAGCCCGGGACTAGCGGGGGGGATGGATTTCAATGAGCAGTTCTTC. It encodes CASSPGLAGGMDFNEQFF.